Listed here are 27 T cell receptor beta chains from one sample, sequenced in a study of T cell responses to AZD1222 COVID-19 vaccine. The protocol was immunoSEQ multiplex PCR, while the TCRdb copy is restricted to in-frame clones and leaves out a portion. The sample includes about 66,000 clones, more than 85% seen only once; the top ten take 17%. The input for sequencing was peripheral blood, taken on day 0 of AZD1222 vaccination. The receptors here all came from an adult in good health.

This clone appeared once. The CDR3 spells CASSSPGLAVYEQYF. In DNA form, the CDR3 reads TGTGCCAGCAGCTCCCCAGGACTAGCGGTCTACGAGCAGTACTTC. The V and J genes are TRBV11-2 and TRBJ2-7; 10 bases are shared with TRBD2. Germline CDR1 reads SGHAT; CDR2 reads FQNNGV. The CDR3 length is 15 residues. V dropped 4 bases and J dropped 3; count of bases not matched to a gene: 6.

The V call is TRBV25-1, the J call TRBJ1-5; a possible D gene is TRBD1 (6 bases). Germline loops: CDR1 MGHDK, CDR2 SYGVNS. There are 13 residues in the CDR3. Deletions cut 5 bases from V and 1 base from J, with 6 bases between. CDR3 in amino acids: CASSTGSNQPQHF. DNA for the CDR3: TGTGCCAGCAGTACAGGGAGCAATCAGCCCCAGCATTTT.

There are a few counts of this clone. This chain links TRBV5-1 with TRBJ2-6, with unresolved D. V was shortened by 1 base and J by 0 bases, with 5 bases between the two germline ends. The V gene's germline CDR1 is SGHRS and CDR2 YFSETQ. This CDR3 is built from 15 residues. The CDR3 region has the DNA TGCGCCAGCAGCTTGCTCAGCTCTGGGGCCAACGTCCTGACTTTC. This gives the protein CASSLLSSGANVLTF.

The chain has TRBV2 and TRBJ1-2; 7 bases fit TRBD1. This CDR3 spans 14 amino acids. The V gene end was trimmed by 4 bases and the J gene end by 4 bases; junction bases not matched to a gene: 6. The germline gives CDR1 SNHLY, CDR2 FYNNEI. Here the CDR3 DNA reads TGTGCCAGCAGTGCTGACAGGGTAGGCTATGGCTACACCTTC. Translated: CASSADRVGYGYTF.

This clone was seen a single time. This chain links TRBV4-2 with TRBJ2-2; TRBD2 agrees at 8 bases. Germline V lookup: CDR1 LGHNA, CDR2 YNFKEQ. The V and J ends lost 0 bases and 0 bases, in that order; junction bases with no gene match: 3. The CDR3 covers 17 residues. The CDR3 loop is CASSQDPAGANTGELFF. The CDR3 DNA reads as TGTGCCAGCAGCCAAGATCCAGCGGGGGCGAACACCGGGGAGCTGTTTTTT.

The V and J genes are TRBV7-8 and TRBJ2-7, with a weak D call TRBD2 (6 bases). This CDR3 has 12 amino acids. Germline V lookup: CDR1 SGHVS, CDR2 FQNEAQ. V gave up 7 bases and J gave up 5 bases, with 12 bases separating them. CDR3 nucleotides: TGTGCCAGCACCGGACCGGGGGACGAGCAGTACTTC. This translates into CASTGPGDEQYF.

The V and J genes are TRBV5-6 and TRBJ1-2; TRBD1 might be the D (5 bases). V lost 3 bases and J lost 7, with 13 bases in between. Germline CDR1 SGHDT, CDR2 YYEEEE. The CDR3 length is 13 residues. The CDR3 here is CASSSDRGGGYTF. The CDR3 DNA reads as TGTGCCAGCAGCTCCGATCGGGGCGGTGGCTACACCTTC.

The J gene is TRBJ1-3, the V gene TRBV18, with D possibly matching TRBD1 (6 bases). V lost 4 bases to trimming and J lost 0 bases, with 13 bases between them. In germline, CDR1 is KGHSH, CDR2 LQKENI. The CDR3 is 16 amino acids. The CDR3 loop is CASSHGPDSSGNTIYF. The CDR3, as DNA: TGTGCCAGCTCACACGGACCGGACAGCTCTGGAAACACCATATATTTT.

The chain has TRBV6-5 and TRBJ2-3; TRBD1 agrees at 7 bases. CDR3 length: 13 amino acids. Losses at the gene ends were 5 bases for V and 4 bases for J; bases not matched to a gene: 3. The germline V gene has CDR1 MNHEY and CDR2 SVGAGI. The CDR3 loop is CASSRQGADTQYF. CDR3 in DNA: TGTGCCAGCAGTAGACAGGGCGCAGATACGCAGTATTTT.

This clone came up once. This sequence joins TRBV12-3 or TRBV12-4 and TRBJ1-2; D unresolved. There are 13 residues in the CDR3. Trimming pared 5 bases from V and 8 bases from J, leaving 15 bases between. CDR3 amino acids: CASSLRNREGYTF. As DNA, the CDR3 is TGTGCCAGCAGTCTCAGGAATCGGGAGGGCTACACCTTC.

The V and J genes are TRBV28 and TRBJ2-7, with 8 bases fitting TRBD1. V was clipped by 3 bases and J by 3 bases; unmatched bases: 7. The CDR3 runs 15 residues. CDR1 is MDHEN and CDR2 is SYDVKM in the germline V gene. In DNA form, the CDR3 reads TGTGCCAGCAGTTTGGTGCAGGGGGCCAACTACGAGCAGTACTTC. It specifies CASSLVQGANYEQYF.

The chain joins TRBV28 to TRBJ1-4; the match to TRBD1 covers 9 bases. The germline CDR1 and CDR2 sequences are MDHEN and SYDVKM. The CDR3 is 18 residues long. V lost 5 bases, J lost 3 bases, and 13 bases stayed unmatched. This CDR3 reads CASSPVRDRVLANEKLFF. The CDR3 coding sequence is TGTGCCAGCAGTCCAGTCCGGGACAGGGTACTAGCTAATGAAAAACTGTTTTTT.

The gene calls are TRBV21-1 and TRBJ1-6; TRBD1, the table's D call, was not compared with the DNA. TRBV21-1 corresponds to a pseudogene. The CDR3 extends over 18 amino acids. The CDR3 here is CASSKNPWGPDYNSPLHF. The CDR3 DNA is TGTGCCAGCAGCAAAAACCCTTGGGGGCCAGACTATAATTCACCCCTCCACTTT.

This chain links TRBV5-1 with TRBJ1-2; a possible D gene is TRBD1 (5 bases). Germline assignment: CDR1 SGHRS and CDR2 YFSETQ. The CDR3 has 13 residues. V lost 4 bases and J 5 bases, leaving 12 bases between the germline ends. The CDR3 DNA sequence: TGCGCCAGCAGCCGGGACGGACTTTATGGCTACACCTTC. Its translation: CASSRDGLYGYTF. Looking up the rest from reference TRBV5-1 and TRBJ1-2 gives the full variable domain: KAGVTQTPRYLIKTRGQQVTLSCSPISGHRSVSWYQQTPGQGLQFLFEYFSETQRNKGNFPGRFSGRQFSNSRSEMNVSTLELGDSALYLCASSRDGLYGYTFGSGTRLTVV.

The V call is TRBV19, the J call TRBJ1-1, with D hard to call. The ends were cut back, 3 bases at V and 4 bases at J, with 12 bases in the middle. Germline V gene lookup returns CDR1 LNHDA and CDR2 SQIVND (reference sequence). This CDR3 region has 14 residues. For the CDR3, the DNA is TGTGCCAGTAGTATGGGGAAGGGTTTCACTGAAGCTTTCTTT. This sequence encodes CASSMGKGFTEAFF. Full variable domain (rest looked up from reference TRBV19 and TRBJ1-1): DGGITQSPKYLFRKEGQNVTLSCEQNLNHDAMYWYRQDPGQGLRLIYYSQIVNDFQKGDIAEGYSVSREKKESFPLTVTSAQKNPTAFYLCASSMGKGFTEAFFGQGTRLTVV.

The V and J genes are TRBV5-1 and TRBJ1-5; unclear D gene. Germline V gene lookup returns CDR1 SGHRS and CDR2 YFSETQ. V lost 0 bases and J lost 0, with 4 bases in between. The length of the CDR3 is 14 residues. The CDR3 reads CASSLGTSNQPQHF. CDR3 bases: TGCGCCAGCAGCTTGGGAACTAGCAATCAGCCCCAGCATTTT. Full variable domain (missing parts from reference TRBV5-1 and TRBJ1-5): KAGVTQTPRYLIKTRGQQVTLSCSPISGHRSVSWYQQTPGQGLQFLFEYFSETQRNKGNFPGRFSGRQFSNSRSEMNVSTLELGDSALYLCASSLGTSNQPQHFGDGTRLSIL.

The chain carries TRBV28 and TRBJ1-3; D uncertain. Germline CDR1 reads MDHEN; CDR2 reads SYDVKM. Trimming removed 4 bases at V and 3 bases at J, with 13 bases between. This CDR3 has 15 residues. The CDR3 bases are TGTGCCAGCAGTTCTAGGGAGCCTTTTGGAAACACCATATATTTT. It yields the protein CASSSREPFGNTIYF.

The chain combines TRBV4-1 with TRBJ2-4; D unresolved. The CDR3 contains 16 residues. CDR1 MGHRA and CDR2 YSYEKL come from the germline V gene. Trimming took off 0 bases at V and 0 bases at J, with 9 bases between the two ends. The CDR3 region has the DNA TGCGCCAGCAGCCAAGAACAGACTCTAGCCAAAAACATTCAGTACTTC. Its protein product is CASSQEQTLAKNIQYF.

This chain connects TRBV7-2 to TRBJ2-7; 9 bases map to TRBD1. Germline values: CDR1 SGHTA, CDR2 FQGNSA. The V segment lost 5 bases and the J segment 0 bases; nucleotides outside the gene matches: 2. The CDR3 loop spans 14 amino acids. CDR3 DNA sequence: TGTGCCAGCAGCCCACAGGGGGCCTCCTACGAGCAGTACTTC. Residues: CASSPQGASYEQYF.

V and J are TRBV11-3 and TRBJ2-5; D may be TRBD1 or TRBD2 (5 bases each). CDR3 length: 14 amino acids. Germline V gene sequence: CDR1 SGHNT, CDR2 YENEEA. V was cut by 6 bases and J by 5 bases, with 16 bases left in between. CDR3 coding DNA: TGTGCCAGCAGTCAAGACCCTGGGGGTGAGACCCAGTACTTC. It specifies CASSQDPGGETQYF.

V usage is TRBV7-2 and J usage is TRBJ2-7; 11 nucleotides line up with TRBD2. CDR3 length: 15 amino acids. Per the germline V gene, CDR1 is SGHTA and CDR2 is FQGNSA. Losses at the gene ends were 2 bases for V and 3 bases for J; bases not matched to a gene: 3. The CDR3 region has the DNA TGTGCCAGCAGCTTATCTGGGACTAGCGGCTACGAGCAGTACTTC. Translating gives CASSLSGTSGYEQYF.

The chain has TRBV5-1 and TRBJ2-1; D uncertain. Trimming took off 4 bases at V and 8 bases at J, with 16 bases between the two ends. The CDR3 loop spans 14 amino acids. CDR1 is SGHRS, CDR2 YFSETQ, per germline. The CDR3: CASSRVATRDEQFF. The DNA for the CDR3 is TGCGCCAGCAGCCGGGTCGCGACACGGGATGAGCAGTTCTTC.

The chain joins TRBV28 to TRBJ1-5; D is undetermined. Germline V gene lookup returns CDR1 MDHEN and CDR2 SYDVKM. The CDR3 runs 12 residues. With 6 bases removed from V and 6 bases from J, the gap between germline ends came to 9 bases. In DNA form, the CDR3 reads TGTGCCAGCAGGGCTGAGGTTCAGCCCCAGCATTTT. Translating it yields CASRAEVQPQHF.

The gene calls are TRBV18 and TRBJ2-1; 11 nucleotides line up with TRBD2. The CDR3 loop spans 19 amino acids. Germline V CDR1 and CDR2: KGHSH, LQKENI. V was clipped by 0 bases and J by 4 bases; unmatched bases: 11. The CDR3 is CASSPPVGLAGGRYNEQFF. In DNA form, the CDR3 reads TGTGCCAGCTCACCACCGGTCGGGCTAGCGGGGGGCCGATACAATGAGCAGTTCTTC.

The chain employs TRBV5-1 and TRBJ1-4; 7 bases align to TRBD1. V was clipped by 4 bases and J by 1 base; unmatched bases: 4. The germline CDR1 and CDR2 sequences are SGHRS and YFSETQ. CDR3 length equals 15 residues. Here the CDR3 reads CASSTQGQTNEKLFF. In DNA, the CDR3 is TGCGCCAGCAGCACACAGGGGCAAACTAATGAAAAACTGTTTTTT.

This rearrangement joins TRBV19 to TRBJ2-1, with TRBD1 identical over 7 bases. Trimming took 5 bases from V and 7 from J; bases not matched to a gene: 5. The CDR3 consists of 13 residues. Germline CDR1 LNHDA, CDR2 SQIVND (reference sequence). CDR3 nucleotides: TGTGCCAGTAGTCCGGAGACAGGGAATGAGCAGTTCTTC. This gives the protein CASSPETGNEQFF.

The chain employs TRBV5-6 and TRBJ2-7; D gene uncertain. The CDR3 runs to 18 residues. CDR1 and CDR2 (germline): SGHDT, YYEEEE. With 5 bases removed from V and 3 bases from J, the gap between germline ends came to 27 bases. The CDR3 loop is CASSLIGALAGTIYEQYF. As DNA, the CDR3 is TGTGCCAGCAGTTTAATCGGTGCCTTAGCCGGAACAATCTACGAGCAGTACTTC.